A selection of T cell receptor beta chains follows, all from one sample in a study of OX40 agonist ivuxolimab in advanced cancers. The method was immunoSEQ multiplex PCR; TCRdb's version includes in-frame clones alone and lacks a portion of them. Of roughly 80,000 clones in the sample, about 86% were seen once. The sample in question was CD4+ or CD8+ T cells sorted from blood, obtained in a trial of the OX40 agonist ivuxolimab. Receptors were obtained from an adult with an advanced solid tumor such as melanoma, head and neck, liver or kidney cancer. CDR3s include the opening cysteine and the closing phenylalanine or tryptophan. Clone size is shown for a subset of rows, as once, few, many or a class of expanded clone.

clone_size	v_call	j_call	cdr3_length	cdr3_aa
.	TRBV5-1	TRBJ2-1	15	CASRDGQGSYNEQFF
.	TRBV6-1	TRBJ1-6	11	CASSSTSPLHF
.	TRBV7-6	TRBJ1-5	13	CASSLGTDQPQHF
.	TRBV4-3	TRBJ1-2	15	CASSPRDRGISGYTF
.	TRBV6-5	TRBJ1-1	13	CASSHPGGTEAFF
.	TRBV9	TRBJ2-5	14	CASSLAGGAETQYF
once	TRBV5-1	TRBJ2-5	14	CASSPQYRQETQYF
.	TRBV28	TRBJ2-7	12	CASSLGPPGQYF
.	TRBV5-1	TRBJ2-3	15	CASSPASGPTDTQYF
.	TRBV6-5	TRBJ1-5	13	CASSSYSDQPQHF
.	TRBV7-2	TRBJ2-5	14	CASSFGVNQETQYF
.	TRBV2	TRBJ2-6	16	CARGLNGGGGANVLTF
.	TRBV7-2	TRBJ1-5	15	CASSSDRGPGQPQHF
.	TRBV18	TRBJ1-4	19	CASSPSRRQGRVSNEKLFF
few	TRBV18	TRBJ2-5	14	CASSPTTTGSTQYF
few	TRBV4-2	TRBJ2-5	13	CASSFGRQETQYF
.	TRBV2	TRBJ2-7	12	CASSETRDRDHF
.	TRBV7-2	TRBJ1-1	14	CASSLLLQGREAFF
.	TRBV5-5	TRBJ1-6	16	CASSLSPGQGASPLHF
.	TRBV6-5	TRBJ1-1	14	CASSYFGRNTEAFF
.	TRBV10-3	TRBJ1-1	15	CAISGTTGGDTEAFF
.	TRBV6-5	TRBJ1-1	13	CASNRGGEAEAFF
.	TRBV2	TRBJ1-5	16	CASSRDRGLSNQPQHF
.	TRBV7-2	TRBJ2-1	14	CASIQNGAQGEQFF
.	TRBV28	TRBJ1-2	13	CASTPTGVRGYTF
.	TRBV5-4	TRBJ1-2	15	CASREEGQGLYGYTF
.	TRBV5-5	TRBJ1-4	15	CASSKDRGIGEKLFF
once	TRBV5-5	TRBJ1-4	16	CASSFGQPLTNEKLFF
.	TRBV6-1	TRBJ2-7	15	CASSLRARRTAEQYF
.	TRBV5-1	TRBJ2-3	17	CASSLNLREIGTDTQYF
.	TRBV29-1	TRBJ2-7	13	CSVSSGRDYEQYF
once	TRBV7-8	TRBJ2-2	14	CASSGRANTGELFF
.	TRBV2	TRBJ1-5	16	CASSEQEGRKGQPQHF
.	TRBV15	TRBJ1-5	16	CATSRSSGGNNQPQHF
.	TRBV27	TRBJ2-7	16	CASRPFRGAGSYEQYF
.	TRBV28	TRBJ2-5	15	CASSSGTGYVKTQYF
.	TRBV9	TRBJ1-1	13	CASSPLINTEAFF
.	TRBV29-1	TRBJ1-2	15	CSVETRDRDSDGYTF
.	TRBV10-3	TRBJ1-3	15	CAISRGADSGNTIYF
.	TRBV19	TRBJ2-3	13	CASSRGDTDTQYF
.	TRBV5-6	TRBJ2-7	13	CASSLEGPREQYF
.	TRBV7-2	TRBJ1-5	16	CASSLKFGGGDQPQHF
.	TRBV4-3	TRBJ2-3	15	CASSQDTGSSDTQYF
.	TRBV7-2	TRBJ2-4	18	CASSSQGRQGSAKNIQYF
.	TRBV6-6	TRBJ2-1	16	CASRPTQSGGPYEQFF